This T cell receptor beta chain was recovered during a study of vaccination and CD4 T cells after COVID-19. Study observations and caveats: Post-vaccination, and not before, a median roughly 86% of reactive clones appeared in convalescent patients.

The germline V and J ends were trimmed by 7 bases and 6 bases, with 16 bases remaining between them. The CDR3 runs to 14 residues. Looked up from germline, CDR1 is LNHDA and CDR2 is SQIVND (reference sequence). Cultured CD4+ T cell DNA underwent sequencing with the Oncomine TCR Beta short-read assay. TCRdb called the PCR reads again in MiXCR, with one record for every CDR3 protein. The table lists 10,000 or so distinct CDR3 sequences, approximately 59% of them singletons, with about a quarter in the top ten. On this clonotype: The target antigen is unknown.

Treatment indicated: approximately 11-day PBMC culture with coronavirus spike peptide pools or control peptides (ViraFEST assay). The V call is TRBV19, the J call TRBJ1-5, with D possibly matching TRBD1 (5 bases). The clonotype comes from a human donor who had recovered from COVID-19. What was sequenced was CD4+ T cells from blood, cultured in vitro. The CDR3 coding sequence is TGTGCCAGTAAAGGAGGGGCCCGAGGTCAGCCCCAGCATTTT. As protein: CASKGGARGQPQHF.